A single sample is the source of the 30 T cell receptor beta chains below, sequenced in a study of chemoradiotherapy in HPV16-positive cancers. Some clones are missing from TCRdb's copy, which holds only in-frame ones; the method was immunoSEQ multiplex PCR. The sample lists 15,000 to 20,000 clones; around 70% were seen once. The sample was tumor tissue, taken from a patient who underwent chemoradiotherapy. These TCRs come from a human donor with HPV-associated anogenital cancer.

This chain connects TRBV7-8 to TRBJ2-3; TRBD2 matches 10 bases. J gave up 0 bases and V 5 bases, and 5 bases lay outside the gene matches. Germline values: CDR1 SGHVS, CDR2 FQNEAQ. The CDR3 sequence is 16 residues long. The DNA of the CDR3 is TGTGCCAGCAGCATTAGCGGGGGGCTAAGCACAGATACGCAGTATTTT. Translated: CASSISGGLSTDTQYF.

The chain recombines TRBV6-5 with TRBJ1-2, with D hard to call. The germline gives CDR1 MNHEY, CDR2 SVGAGI. V lost 6 bases, J lost 8 bases, and 19 bases lay in between. The CDR3 consists of 14 residues. This CDR3 reads CASRDDDPGRGYTF. In DNA, the CDR3 is TGTGCCAGCAGAGACGATGACCCCGGTCGGGGCTACACCTTC.

V gene TRBV7-2 combines with J gene TRBJ2-7; D gene uncertain. V dropped 5 bases and J dropped 4 bases, with 18 bases sitting between them. The CDR3 has 15 amino acids. Germline values: CDR1 SGHTA, CDR2 FQGNSA. The CDR3 loop is CASSRTPGGIYEQYF. Here the CDR3 DNA reads TGTGCCAGCAGCCGTACCCCGGGCGGAATTTACGAGCAGTACTTC.

The V and J genes are TRBV19 and TRBJ2-5; the D is unclear. Germline V gene lookup returns CDR1 LNHDA and CDR2 SQIVND (reference sequence). The CDR3 spans 13 residues. Between the trimmed V and J ends, which lost 1 base and 4 bases, there was a span of 7 bases. CDR3 in amino acids: CASSIGPVETQYF. CDR3 DNA sequence: TGTGCCAGTAGTATAGGGCCGGTAGAGACCCAGTACTTC.

The chain employs TRBV28 and TRBJ1-5; D is possibly TRBD1 (6 bases). The V end lost 6 bases, the J end lost 1 base, and 10 bases lay between the germline ends. CDR3 length equals 14 residues. Germline V CDR1 and CDR2: MDHEN, SYDVKM. The CDR3 DNA sequence: TGTGCCAGCAGCACGGGACACAGCAATCAGCCCCAGCATTTT. Translating gives CASSTGHSNQPQHF.

The chain links TRBV19 to TRBJ1-2; 8 nucleotides match TRBD1. CDR3 length: 13 residues. Germline V gene data show CDR1 as LNHDA and CDR2 as SQIVND (reference sequence). V trimming: 6 bases; J trimming: 4 bases; junction bases outside the gene matches: 4. In nucleotides, the CDR3 is TGTGCCAGTAGGGACAGGGACTCCTATGGCTACACCTTC. It yields the protein CASRDRDSYGYTF.

The chain carries TRBV7-3 and TRBJ2-1; D is unclear. The V end was cut by 1 base, the J end by 7 bases, with 8 bases between. The CDR3 loop spans 13 amino acids. Per germline, CDR1 SGHTA and CDR2 FQGTGA. CDR3 in DNA: TGTGCCAGCAGCTTAAATGTAGGGAATGAGCAGTTCTTC. Its protein product is CASSLNVGNEQFF.

The chain uses TRBV6-6 and TRBJ1-5; no reliable D call. Germline V lookup: CDR1 MNHNY, CDR2 SVGAGI (reference sequence). CDR3 length: 13 residues. With 2 bases removed from V and 5 bases from J, the gap between germline ends came to 7 bases. The CDR3 nucleotides read TGTGCCAGCAGTTACGCCCTGGATCAGCCCCAGCATTTT. Its translation: CASSYALDQPQHF.

V usage is TRBV9 and J usage is TRBJ2-7; no clear D gene. Germline CDR1 reads SGDLS; CDR2 reads YYNGEE. Trimming took off 2 bases at V and 4 bases at J, with 4 bases between the two ends. The CDR3 contains 11 residues. The CDR3 loop reads CASSVGYEQYF. CDR3 DNA sequence: TGTGCCAGCAGCGTGGGGTACGAGCAGTACTTC.

CDR3 in amino acids: CASSQGSLAGYTDTQYF. CDR3 sequence (DNA): TGTGCCAGCAGCCAAGGTTCACTAGCGGGGTACACAGATACGCAGTATTTT. The rearrangement joins TRBV4-2 to TRBJ2-3; 10 bases are shared with TRBD2. After removal of 1 base from V and 2 bases from J, the junction contained 6 bases not matched to a gene. The CDR3 has 17 amino acids. CDR1 and CDR2 (germline): LGHNA, YNFKEQ.

This clone was seen a few times. The chain joins TRBV6-5 to TRBJ1-5, with D possibly TRBD1 on 5 matching bases. The V and J ends lost 2 bases and 7 bases respectively, with 12 bases between them. The CDR3 is made up of 14 amino acids. Germline CDR1 is MNHEY and CDR2 is SVGAGI. The CDR3 protein is CASSYGGANQPQHF. The CDR3 bases are TGTGCCAGCAGTTACGGTGGGGCCAACCAGCCCCAGCATTTT.

The chain couples TRBV9 to TRBJ1-3, with 9 bases aligning to TRBD1. The junction had 9 bases not matched to a gene; V was cut back by 1 base and J by 7 bases. Germline V gene sequence: CDR1 SGDLS, CDR2 YYNGEE. This CDR3 spans 16 amino acids. CDR3: CASSVSSQGAGNTIYF. The CDR3 region has the DNA TGTGCCAGCAGCGTATCATCACAGGGGGCGGGGAACACCATATATTTT.

The chain employs TRBV5-1 and TRBJ2-7; 7 bases map to TRBD1. Trimming removed 3 bases from V and 1 base from J; junction bases left unmatched: 7. The germline V gene has CDR1 SGHRS and CDR2 YFSETQ. The CDR3 covers 15 residues. CDR3 sequence reads: CASSYQGTASYEQYF. DNA of the CDR3: TGCGCCAGCAGCTACCAGGGGACAGCGTCCTACGAGCAGTACTTC.

This chain uses TRBV7-2 with TRBJ2-4, with 8 bases matching TRBD2. Trimming at V came to 5 bases and at J to 8 bases, leaving 11 bases not matched to a gene. Germline V gives CDR1 SGHTA, CDR2 FQGNSA. The CDR3 consists of 15 residues. Here the CDR3 reads CASSLRSSGVDIQYF. For the CDR3, the DNA is TGTGCCAGCAGCCTTCGTAGTAGCGGGGTTGACATTCAGTACTTC. The whole variable domain, remainder taken from reference TRBV7-2 and TRBJ2-4, is GAGVSQSPSNKVTEKGKDVELRCDPISGHTALYWYRQSLGQGLEFLIYFQGNSAPDKSGLPSDRFSAERTGGSVSTLTIQRTQQEDSAVYLCASSLRSSGVDIQYFGAGTRLSVL.

This chain connects TRBV12-5 to TRBJ1-2; unclear D gene. This CDR3 is built from 14 residues. Per the germline V gene, CDR1 is LGHNT and CDR2 is FRNRAP. V gave up 6 bases and J gave up 4 bases, with 15 bases separating them. The CDR3 coding sequence is TGTGCTAGTGGAGTGATGACAAATTCCTATGGCTACACCTTC. It is translated as CASGVMTNSYGYTF.

The chain uses TRBV25-1 and TRBJ2-3, with 8 bases identical to TRBD1. Germline V gene data show CDR1 as MGHDK and CDR2 as SYGVNS. V shed 4 bases, J shed 3 bases, and the junction held 3 bases outside the gene matches. The CDR3 has 14 residues. DNA for the CDR3: TGTGCCAGCAGTGCCGGACAGGGTACAGATACGCAGTATTTT. It translates to CASSAGQGTDTQYF. Combining the CDR3 with reference TRBV25-1 and TRBJ2-3 gives the whole variable domain EADIYQTPRYLVIGTGKKITLECSQTMGHDKMYWYQQDPGMELHLIHYSYGVNSTEKGDLSSESTVSRIRTEHFPLTLESARPSHTSQYLCASSAGQGTDTQYFGPGTRLTVL.

V is TRBV15 and J is TRBJ2-3, with a weak D call TRBD2 (6 bases). V gave up 1 base and J gave up 2 bases, with 13 bases separating them. The CDR3 consists of 16 residues. CDR1 and CDR2 from the germline V gene are LNHNV and YYDKDF (reference sequence). The DNA of the CDR3 is TGTGCCACCAGCAGAGCGCAGGACTACATCACAGATACGCAGTATTTT. It translates to CATSRAQDYITDTQYF.

V gene TRBV5-1 combines with J gene TRBJ2-7, with D tentatively TRBD1 or TRBD2 (5 bases each). The CDR3 is made up of 16 amino acids. Germline CDR1 and CDR2: SGHRS and YFSETQ. Trimming cost V 1 base and J 1 base, with 15 bases left between them. The CDR3 spells CASSLPPGTQSYEQYF. CDR3 DNA: TGCGCCAGCAGCTTGCCGCCCGGGACGCAGTCCTACGAGCAGTACTTC.

The genes are TRBV5-4 and TRBJ2-5; D is perhaps TRBD2 (7 bases). The CDR3 spans 19 residues. CDR1 and CDR2 from the germline V gene are SGHNT and YYREEE (reference sequence). V lost 4 bases and J 1 base, leaving 26 bases between the germline ends. CDR3 bases: TGTGCCAGCAGCGAGAGCGGCATTTTGGGGGGGCTGGTCCAAGAGACCCAGTACTTC. Protein product: CASSESGILGGLVQETQYF.

The rearrangement uses TRBV29-1 and TRBJ2-3; tentatively, D is TRBD2 (7 bases). V was clipped by 4 bases and J by 4 bases, with 9 bases between them. CDR1 is SQVTM and CDR2 is ANQGSEA in the germline V gene. The length of the CDR3 is 12 residues. In DNA form, the CDR3 reads TGCAGCGTTGGGGGGGGCCCAGATACGCAGTATTTT. Encoded protein: CSVGGGPDTQYF.

For this clone: A read error may account for a junction end that differs from germline. In DNA, the CDR3 is TGTGCCTGGAATAACAGGGAATTGCGGGACCCAGCATTT. As protein: CAWNNRELRDPAF. The chain couples TRBV30 to TRBJ1-5; tentatively, D is TRBD1 (6 bases). The CDR3 totals 13 residues. Germline V gene data show CDR1 as GTSNPN and CDR2 as SVGIG (reference sequence).

V gene TRBV2 combines with J gene TRBJ2-2, with D maybe TRBD1 (6 bases). Trimming left V 6 bases short and J 3 bases short, with 11 bases between. This CDR3 spans 14 amino acids. Germline V CDR1 and CDR2: SNHLY, FYNNEI. CDR3: CASRRDIHTGELFF. CDR3 coding DNA: TGTGCCAGCAGGAGGGACATCCACACCGGGGAGCTGTTTTTT.

There are a few counts of this clone. The chain combines TRBV6-1 with TRBJ1-2; 9 nucleotides align to TRBD1. The CDR3 length is 15 residues. CDR1 is MNHNS and CDR2 is SASEGT in the germline V gene. With V trimmed by 4 bases and J by 5 bases, 8 bases remained unmatched. In DNA, the CDR3 is TGTGCCAGCAGTGGAGGGACAGGGAAGGGGTATGGCTACACCTTC. Translation gives CASSGGTGKGYGYTF.

By its share, this clone is medium-sized (0.01 to 0.1%). The gene calls are TRBV30 and TRBJ1-4; D is undetermined. Per germline, CDR1 GTSNPN and CDR2 SVGIG (reference sequence). The CDR3 covers 12 residues. The V gene lost 1 base and the J gene lost 8 bases, with 8 bases spanning the gap. CDR3 sequence reads: CAWSALKEKLFF. For the CDR3, the DNA is TGTGCCTGGAGTGCGCTCAAAGAAAAACTGTTTTTT.

The chain is built from TRBV29-1 and TRBJ2-5; 10 bases align to TRBD1. This CDR3 contains 12 residues. Germline CDR1 and CDR2: SQVTM and ANQGSEA. The J segment lost 5 bases and the V segment lost 5 bases, leaving 2 bases of the junction unmatched. CDR3 sequence reads: CSVMTGGETQYF. In DNA, the CDR3 is TGCAGCGTTATGACAGGGGGCGAGACCCAGTACTTC.

The chain combines TRBV29-1 with TRBJ1-2; D is ambiguous. The length of the CDR3 is 12 residues. From germline, CDR1 is SQVTM and CDR2 ANQGSEA. Trimming stripped 3 bases from V and 14 bases from J, with 19 bases between. The CDR3 DNA reads TGCAGCGTTGAGAGGGAGCCCCGGAGCTTTACCTTC. It yields the protein CSVEREPRSFTF.

The V call is TRBV2, the J call TRBJ1-6; 7 bases line up with TRBD1. Germline V gene data show CDR1 as SNHLY and CDR2 as FYNNEI. The ends lost 7 bases at V and 7 bases at J; junction bases unmatched: 10. The CDR3 spans 15 residues. This CDR3 reads CASKTGDQSNSPLHF. CDR3 bases: TGTGCCAGCAAAACAGGGGATCAATCCAATTCACCCCTCCACTTT.

The V gene is TRBV10-2, the J gene TRBJ2-1; 11 bases agree with TRBD2. The CDR3 consists of 15 residues. Germline V lookup: CDR1 WSHSY, CDR2 SAAADI. V was pared by 6 bases and J by 9 bases, with 10 bases of the junction left unmatched. CDR3 DNA: TGCGCCAGCAGGACGACTAGCGGGATATTGTCTGAGCAGTTCTTC. This encodes CASRTTSGILSEQFF.

The chain has TRBV30 and TRBJ1-5; the D gene is possibly TRBD1 (5 bases). The ends were cut back, 2 bases at V and 7 bases at J, with 12 bases in the middle. Germline lookup yields CDR1 GTSNPN and CDR2 SVGIG (reference sequence). The CDR3 consists of 13 residues. The CDR3 sequence: CAWSLGEGQPQHF. In DNA form, the CDR3 reads TGTGCCTGGAGTCTAGGGGAGGGACAGCCCCAGCATTTT.

This clone is termed medium-sized. The chain recombines TRBV7-2 with TRBJ2-1; TRBD2 agrees at 8 bases. CDR3 length equals 15 residues. CDR1 and CDR2 from the germline V gene are SGHTA and FQGNSA. Trimming removed 0 bases from V and 7 bases from J; junction bases left unmatched: 5. CDR3: CASSLAVGLVNEQFF. CDR3 coding DNA: TGTGCCAGCAGCTTAGCGGTGGGACTAGTAAATGAGCAGTTCTTC.